The T cell receptor (beta chain) under discussion was sequenced for a study of blood T cell repertoires in COVID-19. Study-wide context: Whether acute or convalescent, the COVID-19 samples came from the United States, Italy and Spain. T cells, B-cell-depleted T cells, or PBMCs provided the cDNA or gDNA that served as material.

Germline-derived CDR1 and CDR2 are SGHTA and FQGTGA. CDR3 length: 13 residues. V was pared by 4 bases and J by 7 bases, with 11 bases between. In the original analysis: Researchers report that nucleated cell counts were estimated from reference gene primer amplification. Generated by immunoSEQ multiplex PCR, the TCRdb table keeps only in-frame clones and is missing some. The D gene and trimming were derived from the DNA, and the V and J assignments and clone size from that table. The repertoire holds under 150,000 clones, with about 80% as singletons. The clonotype originates from a human donor in a cohort sampled during active COVID-19. The J gene is TRBJ2-1, the V gene TRBV7-3; a possible D gene is TRBD1 (6 bases). The sample comprised peripheral blood. As DNA, the CDR3 is TGTGCCAGCAGCTGGGTACAGGGAAATGAGCAGTTCTTC. Translating it yields CASSWVQGNEQFF.